These 16 T cell receptor beta chains came from one sample sequenced in a study of T cell repertoires in cytomegalovirus infection. TCRdb recomputed calls from the reads with MiXCR, one row per CDR3 protein. Of approximately 990,000 distinct CDR3 sequences in the sample, around 31% are singletons; the top ten hold over 13%. No antigen has been assigned to these receptors. The source material was cultured CD8+ T cells from PBMCs, sampled from culture after CMV antigen stimulation. The receptors originated from a human donor in good health (CMV status not recorded). Some clones in this sample may be carry-over from other donors' samples.

This clonotype was observed at least ten times. This chain joins TRBV28 and TRBJ1-4; 8 bases map to TRBD1. V shed 5 bases, J shed 1 base, and the junction held 6 bases outside the gene matches. The CDR3 totals 16 residues. Germline CDR1 MDHEN, CDR2 SYDVKM. The CDR3 here is CASSGRGLGTNEKLFF. The CDR3 bases are TGTGCCAGCAGTGGCAGGGGGCTCGGAACTAATGAAAAACTGTTTTTT.

V gene TRBV6-5 combines with J gene TRBJ2-1; D is perhaps TRBD1 (6 bases). Germline-derived CDR1 and CDR2 are MNHEY and SVGAGI. V lost 2 bases, J lost 10 bases, and 18 bases lay in between. The CDR3 is made up of 15 amino acids. CDR3 amino acids: CASSYLHRALQEQFF. The CDR3 DNA reads TGTGCCAGCAGTTACCTCCACAGGGCCTTACAGGAGCAGTTCTTC.

The J gene is TRBJ2-7, the V gene TRBV27; D possibly corresponds to TRBD1 (6 bases). V was clipped by 6 bases and J by 3 bases, with 9 bases between them. This CDR3 has 12 residues. Germline V CDR1 and CDR2: MNHEY, SMNVEV (reference sequence). CDR3 DNA: TGTGCCAGCAGAAGGGGGTTCTACGAGCAGTACTTC. The encoded protein is CASRRGFYEQYF.

In this sample, this clonotype turned up a few times. The chain recombines TRBV7-9 with TRBJ2-5; either TRBD1 or TRBD2 may supply D (5 bases each). There are 14 residues in the CDR3. V dropped 8 bases and J dropped 5 bases, with 18 bases sitting between them. Germline loops: CDR1 SEHNR, CDR2 FQNEAQ (reference sequence). The DNA of the CDR3 is TGTGCCAGCGGGATGGGGCCAGCGGAGGAGACCCAGTACTTC. Its protein is CASGMGPAEETQYF.

In its sample, this clonotype was seen a few times. This chain connects TRBV19 to TRBJ2-1; 10 bases agree with TRBD1. The V gene's germline CDR1 is LNHDA and CDR2 SQIVND (reference sequence). V shed 1 base, J shed 7 bases, and the junction held 4 bases outside the gene matches. The CDR3 covers 15 residues. The CDR3: CASSIGQGAMNEQFF. The DNA of the CDR3 is TGTGCCAGTAGTATAGGACAGGGGGCTATGAATGAGCAGTTCTTC.

In its sample, this clonotype was seen a few times. The rearrangement uses TRBV2 and TRBJ2-6, with 8 nucleotides matching TRBD1. The germline V gene has CDR1 SNHLY and CDR2 FYNNEI. V dropped 9 bases and J dropped 0; count of bases not matched to a gene: 7. CDR3 length: 16 residues. The CDR3 loop reads CASLGQVISGANVLTF. The CDR3 region has the DNA TGTGCCAGTTTGGGACAGGTTATCTCTGGGGCCAACGTCCTGACTTTC.

The genes are TRBV6-1 and TRBJ1-1, with 7 bases fitting TRBD1. The CDR3 is 13 amino acids. V trimming: 11 bases; J trimming: 1 base; junction bases outside the gene matches: 7. Germline CDR1 MNHNS, CDR2 SASEGT. The CDR3 coding sequence is TGTGCCCGCGACAGGGAATCGAACACTGAAGCTTTCTTT. Amino acid sequence: CARDRESNTEAFF.

This clonotype has only a few counts. This sequence joins TRBV6-1 and TRBJ2-2; D possibly matches TRBD1 or TRBD2 (5 bases each). This CDR3 region has 18 residues. In germline, CDR1 is MNHNS, CDR2 SASEGT. Between the trimmed V and J ends, which lost 6 bases and 4 bases, there was a span of 24 bases. The CDR3 DNA sequence: TGTGCCAGCAGAGAACCGTACCGGGACCGGTACGGCACCGGGGAGCTGTTTTTT. This encodes CASREPYRDRYGTGELFF.

This clonotype was counted a few times. V and J are TRBV5-5 and TRBJ1-1; 7 nucleotides align to TRBD1. Trimming at V came to 7 bases and at J to 1 base, leaving 4 bases not matched to a gene. The V gene's germline CDR1 is SGHKS and CDR2 YYEKEE (reference sequence). CDR3 length equals 13 residues. In nucleotides, the CDR3 is TGTGCCAGCTTGGGACAGCCGAACACTGAAGCTTTCTTT. Translation gives CASLGQPNTEAFF.

This clonotype was counted a few times. V is TRBV19 and J is TRBJ2-1; D remains ambiguous. Germline V gene sequence: CDR1 LNHDA, CDR2 SQIVND (reference sequence). The CDR3 covers 12 residues. V was shortened by 4 bases and J by 4 bases, with 5 bases between the two germline ends. Written as DNA, the CDR3 is TGTGCCAGTAGTACAGAGTACAATGAGCAGTTCTTC. Translation gives CASSTEYNEQFF.

This clonotype was found many times. The chain links TRBV6-5 to TRBJ2-5; 7 bases line up with TRBD1. CDR1 and CDR2 (germline): MNHEY, SVGAGI. Trimming at V came to 0 bases and at J to 3 bases, leaving 4 bases not matched to a gene. The CDR3 is 15 residues long. The CDR3 reads CASSYSAGTEETQYF. CDR3 nucleotide sequence: TGTGCCAGCAGTTACTCGGCCGGGACAGAAGAGACCCAGTACTTC.

The table lists this clonotype with a few counts. The J gene is TRBJ1-5, the V gene TRBV12-3 or TRBV12-4; possible D gene TRBD1, 6 bases. The length of the CDR3 is 17 residues. The V and J ends lost 3 bases and 0 bases respectively, with 15 bases between them. CDR3: CASSLGGGPSSNQPQHF. CDR3 coding DNA: TGTGCCAGCAGTTTGGGAGGGGGGCCGTCTAGCAATCAGCCCCAGCATTTT.

This clonotype occurred a few times. This chain joins TRBV28 and TRBJ2-1, with D possibly matching TRBD2 (6 bases). V gave up 6 bases and J gave up 2 bases, with 17 bases separating them. Germline CDR1 and CDR2: MDHEN and SYDVKM. There are 16 residues in the CDR3. The CDR3 bases are TGTGCCAGCAGCCCGGCAGGAGGGGACCCCTACAATGAGCAGTTCTTC. This codes for CASSPAGGDPYNEQFF.

CDR3 protein: CASTPGGSGNEQFF. The CDR3 coding sequence is TGTGCCAGCACTCCGGGGGGGTCGGGCAATGAGCAGTTCTTC. The J gene is TRBJ2-1, the V gene TRBV27, with 8 bases lining up with TRBD2. Per the germline V gene, CDR1 is MNHEY and CDR2 is SMNVEV (reference sequence). After removal of 7 bases from V and 6 bases from J, the junction contained 8 bases not matched to a gene. The CDR3 has 14 residues.

The chain links TRBV27 to TRBJ1-1; TRBD1 might be the D (5 bases). This CDR3 has 13 residues. V gave up 4 bases and J gave up 11 bases, with 17 bases separating them. Germline CDR1 is MNHEY and CDR2 is SMNVEV (reference sequence). DNA for the CDR3: TGTGCCAGCAGTTCCGGGGCCATGGTGGAGGCTTTCTTT. Protein product: CASSSGAMVEAFF.

This clonotype was seen many times. The chain is built from TRBV5-4 and TRBJ1-6; D remains ambiguous. The CDR3 is 17 residues long. The V gene's germline CDR1 is SGHNT and CDR2 YYREEE (reference sequence). Deletions cut 10 bases from V and 0 bases from J, with 20 bases between. For the CDR3, the DNA is TGTGCCTTTACGGACGGAGGTTTTGGCTCCTATAATTCACCCCTCCACTTT. Its protein product is CAFTDGGFGSYNSPLHF.